One TCR beta chain is described in this entry. The source of the sample is a study of blood T cell repertoires in COVID-19. Study summary: Acute and convalescent COVID-19 specimens originated in the United States, Italy and Spain. Sources were T cells, B-cell-depleted T cells, or PBMCs; the material itself was cDNA or gDNA.

Clones were sequenced by immunoSEQ multiplex PCR, and TCRdb holds only the in-frame ones, with some missing. Among roughly 140,000 clones, over 70% were seen once, and the ten largest hold 3.5% to 4%. V was cut by 4 bases and J by 4 bases, with 8 bases left in between. Germline loops: CDR1 SQVTM, CDR2 ANQGSEA. There are 12 residues in the CDR3. This sequence joins TRBV29-1 and TRBJ2-1, with D perhaps matching TRBD2 (6 bases). The clonotype originates from a man in his sixties or seventies who had recovered from COVID-19. Sequenced sample: peripheral blood. The CDR3 DNA reads TGCAGCGTTGGACTAGTTTACAATGAGCAGTTCTTC. Its protein product is CSVGLVYNEQFF.